A single sample gave rise to the 15 T cell receptor beta chains below, sequenced in a study of technical replicates of blood from several donors. The protocol was immunoSEQ multiplex PCR, while the TCRdb copy is restricted to in-frame clones and leaves out a portion. The table shows about 81,000 clones, with 70% to 90% occurring only once. The sample taken for sequencing was PBMCs. The receptor source for this set is a human donor in good health. Some clones in this sample may be carry-over from other donors' samples.

This clone was picked up one time. This sequence joins TRBV7-9 and TRBJ2-3; a possible D gene is TRBD2 (6 bases). Looked up from germline, CDR1 is SEHNR and CDR2 is FQNEAQ (reference sequence). CDR3 size: 16 residues. Trimming removed 5 bases from V and 2 bases from J, with 17 bases in between. The CDR3: CASSLRTGTATDTQYF. The CDR3 region has the DNA TGTGCCAGCAGCCTAAGAACCGGGACTGCCACAGATACGCAGTATTTT.

The rearrangement joins TRBV6-6 to TRBJ2-1, with 10 positions matching TRBD2. This CDR3 region has 12 residues. Germline trimming cut 6 bases from V and 8 bases from J; bases unmatched to any gene: 1. In germline, CDR1 is MNHNY, CDR2 SVGAGI (reference sequence). CDR3 nucleotides: TGTGCCAGCAGGCTAGCGGGAGATGAGCAGTTCTTC. This translates into CASRLAGDEQFF.

The chain uses TRBV19 and TRBJ1-2; 9 nucleotides match TRBD1. V lost 3 bases and J lost 9; bases outside the gene matches: 8. From germline, CDR1 is LNHDA and CDR2 SQIVND (reference sequence). The CDR3 is 14 amino acids. CDR3: CASSIVGTGTRYTF. DNA for the CDR3: TGTGCCAGTAGTATCGTGGGGACAGGGACTCGCTACACCTTC.

This chain links TRBV5-4 with TRBJ1-4, with a tentative D call TRBD1 (5 bases). The V end lost 4 bases, the J end lost 5 bases, and 15 bases lay between the germline ends. The CDR3 length is 15 residues. Germline CDR1 is SGHNT and CDR2 is YYREEE (reference sequence). In DNA form, the CDR3 reads TGTGCCAGCAGCCTTCTGCCTAGGGGCAATGAAAAACTGTTTTTT. Amino acid sequence: CASSLLPRGNEKLFF.

The J gene is TRBJ1-3, the V gene TRBV5-1; D is ambiguous. This CDR3 comprises 15 residues. The V gene lost 4 bases and the J gene lost 3 bases, with 14 bases spanning the gap. Germline V CDR1 and CDR2: SGHRS, YFSETQ. CDR3 loop: CASSDPGLVGNTIYF. CDR3 in DNA: TGCGCCAGCAGCGACCCCGGACTGGTTGGAAACACCATATATTTT.

The chain employs TRBV7-9 and TRBJ2-3, with TRBD2 identical over 8 bases. V lost 6 bases and J lost 5; bases outside the gene matches: 13. The CDR3 length is 16 residues. Germline CDR1 is SEHNR and CDR2 is FQNEAQ (reference sequence). The CDR3 region has the DNA TGTGCCAGCAGGTTCTCGGGGGGGGCCTCGGTAGATACGCAGTATTTT. Translating gives CASRFSGGASVDTQYF.

The chain links TRBV6-1 to TRBJ2-3; D is unresolved. Trimming shortened V by 1 base and J by 4 bases, and 12 bases separated the two germline ends. In germline, CDR1 is MNHNS, CDR2 SASEGT. The CDR3 consists of 15 residues. The CDR3 DNA sequence: TGTGCCAGCAGTGAAGAGGCAGCCGGAGCAGATACGCAGTATTTT. It is translated as CASSEEAAGADTQYF.

V and J are TRBV2 and TRBJ2-1; 12 bases map to TRBD2. Per germline, CDR1 SNHLY and CDR2 FYNNEI. The length of the CDR3 is 16 residues. Germline trimming cut 4 bases from V and 5 bases from J; bases unmatched to any gene: 6. The CDR3: CASSAALAGGNNEQFF. The CDR3 region has the DNA TGTGCCAGCAGTGCGGCACTAGCGGGGGGCAACAATGAGCAGTTCTTC.

The CDR3 region has the DNA TGTGCCAGCAGCGTCCGACTAGCGCCCGGCTCCTACGAGCAGTACTTC. This translates into CASSVRLAPGSYEQYF. This sequence joins TRBV7-2 and TRBJ2-7; TRBD2 aligns across 8 bases. The CDR3 length is 16 residues. The V segment lost 5 bases and the J segment 0 bases; nucleotides outside the gene matches: 9. CDR1 and CDR2 from the germline V gene are SGHTA and FQGNSA.

This chain links TRBV7-2 with TRBJ1-5; the D gene is possibly TRBD1 (5 bases). The CDR3 is 14 amino acids. The V gene lost 5 bases and the J gene lost 4 bases, with 12 bases spanning the gap. CDR1 and CDR2 from the germline V gene are SGHTA and FQGNSA. DNA of the CDR3: TGTGCCAGCAGCGCAGACAGAGAAAATCAGCCCCAGCATTTT. It encodes CASSADRENQPQHF.

This chain uses TRBV9 with TRBJ1-4; TRBD1 might be the D (5 bases). Trimming pared 3 bases from V and 0 bases from J, leaving 6 bases between. Looked up from germline, CDR1 is SGDLS and CDR2 is YYNGEE. The CDR3 consists of 14 residues. Here the CDR3 reads CASSETATNEKLFF. The DNA of the CDR3 is TGTGCCAGCAGCGAGACAGCAACTAATGAAAAACTGTTTTTT. The whole variable domain, remainder taken from reference TRBV9 and TRBJ1-4, is DSGVTQTPKHLITATGQRVTLRCSPRSGDLSVYWYQQSLDQGLQFLIQYYNGEERAKGNILERFSAQQFPDLHSELNLSSLELGDSALYFCASSETATNEKLFFGSGTQLSVL.

CDR3 residues: CASTADRGGAPHYGYTF. Written as DNA, the CDR3 is TGCGCCAGCACTGCGGACAGGGGTGGGGCGCCTCACTATGGCTACACCTTC. The chain recombines TRBV4-1 with TRBJ1-2, with 9 nucleotides matching TRBD1. Trimming removed 7 bases from V and 3 bases from J; junction bases left unmatched: 15. Germline V gene lookup returns CDR1 MGHRA and CDR2 YSYEKL. CDR3 size: 17 residues.

This chain joins TRBV6-1 and TRBJ1-2; 7 bases agree with TRBD1. Trimming removed 5 bases from V and 10 bases from J; junction bases left unmatched: 7. Germline CDR1 MNHNS, CDR2 SASEGT. This CDR3 comprises 12 residues. CDR3 region: CASSSRDSYYTF. As DNA, the CDR3 is TGTGCCAGCAGTTCAAGGGACAGTTACTACACCTTC.

This clone was detected only once. The chain recombines TRBV5-1 with TRBJ1-5; the match to TRBD1 covers 9 bases. The CDR3 covers 18 residues. Germline V gene lookup returns CDR1 SGHRS and CDR2 YFSETQ. With 0 bases clipped from V and 8 bases from J, the junction kept 15 bases outside the gene matches. In nucleotides, the CDR3 is TGCGCCAGCAGCTTGGAGGGACAGGGAGGGACGGGAGATAAGCCCCAGCATTTT. It specifies CASSLEGQGGTGDKPQHF.

This clone was seen once. This chain connects TRBV6-5 to TRBJ1-2; D possibly corresponds to TRBD1 (6 bases). Germline loops: CDR1 MNHEY, CDR2 SVGAGI. CDR3 length equals 14 residues. Trimming cost V 5 bases and J 2 bases, with 12 bases left between them. CDR3 DNA: TGTGCCAGCAGTATCGACAGGACCAACTATGGCTACACCTTC. Its protein product is CASSIDRTNYGYTF.